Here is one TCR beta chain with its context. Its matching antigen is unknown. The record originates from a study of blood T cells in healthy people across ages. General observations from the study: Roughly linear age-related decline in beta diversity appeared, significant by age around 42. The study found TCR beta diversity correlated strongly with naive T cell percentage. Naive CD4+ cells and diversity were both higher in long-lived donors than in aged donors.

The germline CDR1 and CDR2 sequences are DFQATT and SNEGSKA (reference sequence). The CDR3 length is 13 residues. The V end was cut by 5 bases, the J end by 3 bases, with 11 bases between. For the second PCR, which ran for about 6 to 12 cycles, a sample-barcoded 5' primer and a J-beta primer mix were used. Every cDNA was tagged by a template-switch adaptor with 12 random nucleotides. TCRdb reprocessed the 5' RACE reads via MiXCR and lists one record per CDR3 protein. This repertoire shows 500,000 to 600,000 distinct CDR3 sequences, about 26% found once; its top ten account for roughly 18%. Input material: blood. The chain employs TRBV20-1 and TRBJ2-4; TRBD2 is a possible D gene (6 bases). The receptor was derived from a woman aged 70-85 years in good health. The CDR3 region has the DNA TGCAGTGCTGAGTGGGGGGTCAAAAACATTCAGTACTTC. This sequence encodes CSAEWGVKNIQYF.